This record looks at one TCR beta chain sequence and its context. Its specificity is unknown. Germline trimming cut 5 bases from V and 5 bases from J; bases unmatched to any gene: 11. The CDR3 spans 15 residues. From germline, CDR1 is LNHDA and CDR2 SQIVND (reference sequence). Vbeta (60) and Jbeta (13) primers were used in the PCR. The repertoire was sequenced with immunoSEQ multiplex PCR; TCRdb's copy has only in-frame clones and lacks some. The sample records under 65,000 clones, approximately 82% being singletons. This record belongs to a study of cytomegalovirus exposure and HLA in healthy donors. Overall study results and limits: Differences between HLA loci emerged in a later analysis of TCR association rates, with DRB1 most and HLA-C fewest. Rare sequences made up most TCRs, while some public TCRs were found in many donors. In a later analysis, HLA-associated beta chains showed higher expansion and lower generation probabilities than comparable chains.

The material sequenced was PBMCs. This receptor was taken from a man aged 50 to 59 in good health and CMV-seronegative. The chain carries TRBV19 and TRBJ2-5; TRBD1 matches at 7 bases. CDR3 sequence reads: CASSSETGSYETQYF. The CDR3 nucleotides are TGTGCCAGTAGTTCGGAGACAGGGTCCTATGAGACCCAGTACTTC. Together with reference TRBV19 and TRBJ2-5, the CDR3 gives the full variable domain: DGGITQSPKYLFRKEGQNVTLSCEQNLNHDAMYWYRQDPGQGLRLIYYSQIVNDFQKGDIAEGYSVSREKKESFPLTVTSAQKNPTAFYLCASSSETGSYETQYFGPGTRLLVL.